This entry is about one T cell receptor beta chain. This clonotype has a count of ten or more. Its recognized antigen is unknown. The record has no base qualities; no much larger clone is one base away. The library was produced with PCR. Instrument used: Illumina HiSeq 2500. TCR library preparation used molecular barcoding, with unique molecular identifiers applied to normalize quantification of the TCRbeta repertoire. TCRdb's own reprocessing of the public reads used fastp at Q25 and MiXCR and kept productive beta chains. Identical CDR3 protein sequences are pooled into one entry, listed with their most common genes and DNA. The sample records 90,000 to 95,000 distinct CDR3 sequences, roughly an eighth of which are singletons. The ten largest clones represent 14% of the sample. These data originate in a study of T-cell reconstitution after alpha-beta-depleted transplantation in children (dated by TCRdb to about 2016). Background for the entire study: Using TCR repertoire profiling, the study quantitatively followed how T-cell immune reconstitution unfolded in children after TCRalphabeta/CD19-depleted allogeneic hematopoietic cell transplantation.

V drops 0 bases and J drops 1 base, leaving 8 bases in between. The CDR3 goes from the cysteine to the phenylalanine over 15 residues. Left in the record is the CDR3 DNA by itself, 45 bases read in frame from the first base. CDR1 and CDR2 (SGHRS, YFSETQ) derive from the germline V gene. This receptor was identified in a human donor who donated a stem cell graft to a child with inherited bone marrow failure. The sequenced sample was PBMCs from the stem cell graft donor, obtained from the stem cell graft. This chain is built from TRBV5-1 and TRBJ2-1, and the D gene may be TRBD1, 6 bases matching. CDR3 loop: CASSLGTDSYNEQFF. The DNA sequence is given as TGCGCCAGCAGCTTGGGGACAGATTCCTACAATGAGCAGTTCTTC.